Listed below are T cell receptor beta chains from one sample, sequenced in a study of blood T cell repertoires in COVID-19. The table came from immunoSEQ multiplex PCR; TCRdb's copy has only in-frame clones and leaves some out. Of 200,000 or so clones in the sample, around 84% were seen once. Specimen: peripheral blood. The source is a woman aged 60-70 years who had recovered from COVID-19. The CDR3 runs from the conserved cysteine through the conserved F or W. A D gene is named only where the DNA matches it firmly. Clone size, where shown, is once, few, many, or a class for clones that have expanded.

cdr3_nt: TGTGCCAGTACGGACACGGCCTCCTATAATTCACCCCTCCACTTT
cdr3_aa: CASTDTASYNSPLHF
cdr3_length: 15
d_call: .
v_call: TRBV19
clone_size: .
j_call: TRBJ1-6

cdr3_nt: TGTGCCACCAGCAGAGAGACCCTAGACACAGATACGCAGTATTTT
cdr3_aa: CATSRETLDTDTQYF
cdr3_length: 15
d_call: .
v_call: TRBV15
clone_size: .
j_call: TRBJ2-3

cdr3_nt: TGTGCCAGCAGCTTCGGGACTTTTACAACTAATGAAAAACTGTTTTTT
cdr3_aa: CASSFGTFTTNEKLFF
cdr3_length: 16
d_call: .
v_call: TRBV5-4
clone_size: .
j_call: TRBJ1-4

cdr3_nt: TGCGCCAGCAGCTTGGGTCGGGGGGGCTACCACGAGCAGTACTTC
cdr3_aa: CASSLGRGGYHEQYF
cdr3_length: 15
d_call: TRBD2
v_call: TRBV5-1
clone_size: .
j_call: TRBJ2-7

cdr3_nt: TGTGCCAGCAGTCTGACAGGGTACAATGAGCAGTTCTTC
cdr3_aa: CASSLTGYNEQFF
cdr3_length: 13
d_call: TRBD1
v_call: TRBV12-3/TRBV12-4
clone_size: .
j_call: TRBJ2-1

cdr3_nt: TGTGCCAGCAGCCATAATCTAGCTAGTTCCTACAATGAGCAGTTCTTC
cdr3_aa: CASSHNLASSYNEQFF
cdr3_length: 16
d_call: .
v_call: TRBV5-6
clone_size: .
j_call: TRBJ2-1

cdr3_nt: TGTGCCAGCAGTCTGACTAGCGGGGGGGCGGATGAGCAGTTCTTC
cdr3_aa: CASSLTSGGADEQFF
cdr3_length: 15
d_call: TRBD2
v_call: TRBV5-4
clone_size: .
j_call: TRBJ2-1

cdr3_nt: TGTGCCAGCAGCCCCGGAGGATACGATGAAAAACTGTTTTTT
cdr3_aa: CASSPGGYDEKLFF
cdr3_length: 14
d_call: .
v_call: TRBV3-1/TRBV3-2
clone_size: .
j_call: TRBJ1-4

cdr3_nt: TGTGCCAGCAGCCACCTACGGGACAGGGCGCCCTACGAGCAGTACTTC
cdr3_aa: CASSHLRDRAPYEQYF
cdr3_length: 16
d_call: TRBD1
v_call: TRBV14
clone_size: .
j_call: TRBJ2-7

cdr3_nt: TGTGCCAGCAGCTTGGCAGGGGGCGCTTATCAGCCCCAGCATTTT
cdr3_aa: CASSLAGGAYQPQHF
cdr3_length: 15
d_call: TRBD1
v_call: TRBV5-5
clone_size: .
j_call: TRBJ1-5

cdr3_nt: TGTGCCAGCAGTGACCGGCGGACTATTAACTATGGCTACACCTTC
cdr3_aa: CASSDRRTINYGYTF
cdr3_length: 15
d_call: .
v_call: TRBV6-4
clone_size: .
j_call: TRBJ1-2

cdr3_nt: TGTGCCAGCAGCCAAGATAGCAGCACAGATACGCAGTATTTT
cdr3_aa: CASSQDSSTDTQYF
cdr3_length: 14
d_call: .
v_call: TRBV4-2
clone_size: once
j_call: TRBJ2-3

cdr3_nt: TGCAGTGCTAGTACGCGGACAGGGGTGACTGAAGCTTTCTTT
cdr3_aa: CSASTRTGVTEAFF
cdr3_length: 14
d_call: TRBD1
v_call: TRBV20-1
clone_size: .
j_call: TRBJ1-1

cdr3_nt: TGCAGTGCTAGTGACAACTCCTATAATTCACCCCTCCACTTT
cdr3_aa: CSASDNSYNSPLHF
cdr3_length: 14
d_call: .
v_call: TRBV20-1
clone_size: .
j_call: TRBJ1-6

cdr3_nt: TGCGCCAGCAGCCAAGAACCCCAAACGGCGGACTATGGCTACACCTTC
cdr3_aa: CASSQEPQTADYGYTF
cdr3_length: 16
d_call: .
v_call: TRBV4-1
clone_size: few
j_call: TRBJ1-2

cdr3_nt: TGTGCCACCAGTGCCTCAGGTCTCCTCGGGGAGGACAATGAGCAGTTCTTC
cdr3_aa: CATSASGLLGEDNEQFF
cdr3_length: 17
d_call: .
v_call: TRBV24-1
clone_size: .
j_call: TRBJ2-1

cdr3_nt: TGTGCCGCCGGACAGGGGGATCTAAGAAACACCATATATTTT
cdr3_aa: CAAGQGDLRNTIYF
cdr3_length: 14
d_call: TRBD1
v_call: TRBV19
clone_size: .
j_call: TRBJ1-3

cdr3_nt: TGTGCCAGCAGTGAACAGCCCGAGGATTCACCCCTCCACTTT
cdr3_aa: CASSEQPEDSPLHF
cdr3_length: 14
d_call: .
v_call: TRBV6-1
clone_size: .
j_call: TRBJ1-6

cdr3_nt: TGTGCCAGCAGTGAAAGGGGGCAAGTTACTTCACCCCTCCACTTT
cdr3_aa: CASSERGQVTSPLHF
cdr3_length: 15
d_call: TRBD1
v_call: TRBV2
clone_size: .
j_call: TRBJ1-6

cdr3_nt: TGCGCCAGCAGCTCCGGACTAGCGGGGTTCACCGGGGAGCTGTTTTTT
cdr3_aa: CASSSGLAGFTGELFF
cdr3_length: 16
d_call: TRBD2
v_call: TRBV5-1
clone_size: .
j_call: TRBJ2-2

cdr3_nt: TGTGCCACGGCGGGACAGGCGAAATACGAGCAGTACTTC
cdr3_aa: CATAGQAKYEQYF
cdr3_length: 13
d_call: TRBD1
v_call: TRBV2
clone_size: few
j_call: TRBJ2-7

cdr3_nt: TGTGCCAGCTCACCACCGTCTTTTGAGACCCAGTACTTC
cdr3_aa: CASSPPSFETQYF
cdr3_length: 13
d_call: .
v_call: TRBV18
clone_size: few
j_call: TRBJ2-5

cdr3_nt: TGTGCCAGCAGCGGTGGGACAGGGGGCCTTCAAGAGACCCAGTACTTC
cdr3_aa: CASSGGTGGLQETQYF
cdr3_length: 16
d_call: TRBD1
v_call: TRBV9
clone_size: .
j_call: TRBJ2-5

cdr3_nt: TGTGCCAGCAGTGAACTAGCCCAAGAGACCCAGTACTTC
cdr3_aa: CASSELAQETQYF
cdr3_length: 13
d_call: .
v_call: TRBV2
clone_size: .
j_call: TRBJ2-5

cdr3_nt: TGCGCCAGCAGCCGCACGAGAGGGAACGACCTCTCCTACAATGAGCAGTTCTTC
cdr3_aa: CASSRTRGNDLSYNEQFF
cdr3_length: 18
d_call: .
v_call: TRBV4-3
clone_size: .
j_call: TRBJ2-1

cdr3_nt: TGTGCCAGCAGCCACTCGGGTGTGCAAGAAGCTTTCTTT
cdr3_aa: CASSHSGVQEAFF
cdr3_length: 13
d_call: .
v_call: TRBV11-2
clone_size: few
j_call: TRBJ1-1

cdr3_nt: TGTGCCAGCAGCCCGACAGGGGGCGAAGATGGCTACACCTTC
cdr3_aa: CASSPTGGEDGYTF
cdr3_length: 14
d_call: TRBD1
v_call: TRBV5-4
clone_size: .
j_call: TRBJ1-2

cdr3_nt: TGCGCCAGCAGCCACCCGGGACAGAAGGTCTATGGCTACACCTTC
cdr3_aa: CASSHPGQKVYGYTF
cdr3_length: 15
d_call: TRBD1
v_call: TRBV4-1
clone_size: .
j_call: TRBJ1-2

cdr3_nt: TGTGCCAGCAGCCACCCCCCCGGGACAGGGGGTTTTTCACCCCTCCACTTT
cdr3_aa: CASSHPPGTGGFSPLHF
cdr3_length: 17
d_call: TRBD1
v_call: TRBV3-1/TRBV3-2
clone_size: .
j_call: TRBJ1-6

cdr3_nt: TGTGCCAGCAGCTTGGGACAGCTCTACAATGAGCAGTTCTTC
cdr3_aa: CASSLGQLYNEQFF
cdr3_length: 14
d_call: TRBD1
v_call: TRBV11-2
clone_size: .
j_call: TRBJ2-1

cdr3_nt: TGTGCCAGCAGCCAGGGAGCTCAAGCTTTCTTT
cdr3_aa: CASSQGAQAFF
cdr3_length: 11
d_call: .
v_call: TRBV3-1/TRBV3-2
clone_size: .
j_call: TRBJ1-1

cdr3_nt: TGTGCCAGCAGGGGTCCGGTCGGGGGTGAAAAACTGTTTTTT
cdr3_aa: CASRGPVGGEKLFF
cdr3_length: 14
d_call: .
v_call: TRBV6-6
clone_size: .
j_call: TRBJ1-4

cdr3_nt: TGTGCCAGCAGCCTTACAGGGGACGAGCAGTACTTC
cdr3_aa: CASSLTGDEQYF
cdr3_length: 12
d_call: TRBD1
v_call: TRBV12-3/TRBV12-4
clone_size: .
j_call: TRBJ2-7

cdr3_nt: TGTGCCTGGACCCAGGGGGTGGAAGGCTACGAGCAGTACTTC
cdr3_aa: CAWTQGVEGYEQYF
cdr3_length: 14
d_call: TRBD1
v_call: TRBV30
clone_size: .
j_call: TRBJ2-7

cdr3_nt: TGTGCCAGCAGCCGACAACCCAATGAAAAACTGTTTTTT
cdr3_aa: CASSRQPNEKLFF
cdr3_length: 13
d_call: .
v_call: TRBV12-3/TRBV12-4
clone_size: once
j_call: TRBJ1-4